The TCR beta chain under discussion was sequenced for a study of blood T cell repertoires in COVID-19. Study-wide context: Collection of acute and convalescent COVID-19 samples took place in the United States, Italy and Spain.

How the authors handled the data: Scientists estimated how many nucleated cells there were by amplifying reference gene primers. Assay used: immunoSEQ multiplex PCR; TCRdb lists only in-frame clones, some missing. The V and J calls and the clone size are those of that table, but D and trimming were determined from the DNA. The sample includes about 250,000 clones, 70% to 90% of them seen just once. The CDR3 has 15 amino acids. V was clipped by 2 bases and J by 4 bases; unmatched bases: 5. The germline gives CDR1 SEHNR, CDR2 FQNEAQ (reference sequence). The material sequenced was peripheral blood. The J gene is TRBJ2-3, the V gene TRBV7-9; the match to TRBD1 covers 8 bases. This sequence was found in a man older than 75 with acute or convalescent COVID-19. The CDR3 loop reads CASSLSGGDPDTQYF. The CDR3 DNA sequence: TGTGCCAGCAGCTTATCAGGGGGCGACCCAGATACGCAGTATTTT.